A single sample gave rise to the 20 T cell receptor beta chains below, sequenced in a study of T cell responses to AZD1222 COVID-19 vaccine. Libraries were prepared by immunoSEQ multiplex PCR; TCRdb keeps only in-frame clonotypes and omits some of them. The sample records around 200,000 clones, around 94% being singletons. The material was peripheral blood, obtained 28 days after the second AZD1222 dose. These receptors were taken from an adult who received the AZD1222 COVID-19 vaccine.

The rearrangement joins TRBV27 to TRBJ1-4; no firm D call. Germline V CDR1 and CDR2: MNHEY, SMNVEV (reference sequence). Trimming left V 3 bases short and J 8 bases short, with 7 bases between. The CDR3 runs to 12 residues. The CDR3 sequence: CASSFAGEKLFF. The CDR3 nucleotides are TGTGCCAGCAGTTTCGCAGGCGAAAAACTGTTTTTT.

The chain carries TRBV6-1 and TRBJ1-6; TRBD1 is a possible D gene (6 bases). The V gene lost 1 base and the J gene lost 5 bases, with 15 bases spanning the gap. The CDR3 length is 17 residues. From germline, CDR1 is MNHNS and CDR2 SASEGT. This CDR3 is CASSEGSGTLNNSPLHF. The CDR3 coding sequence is TGTGCCAGCAGTGAAGGATCCGGGACACTAAATAATTCACCCCTCCACTTT.

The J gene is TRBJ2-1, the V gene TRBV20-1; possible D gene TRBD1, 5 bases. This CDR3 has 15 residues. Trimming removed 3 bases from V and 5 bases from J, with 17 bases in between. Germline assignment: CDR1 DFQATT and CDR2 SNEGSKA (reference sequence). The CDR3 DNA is TGCAGTGCTAGTCGAGGTCCATCGGACAACAATGAGCAGTTCTTC. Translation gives CSASRGPSDNNEQFF.

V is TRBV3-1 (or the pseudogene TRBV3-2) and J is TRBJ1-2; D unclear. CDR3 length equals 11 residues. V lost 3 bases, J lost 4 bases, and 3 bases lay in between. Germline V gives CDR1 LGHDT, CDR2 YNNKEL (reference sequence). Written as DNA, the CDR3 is TGTGCCAGCAGCCACGGCTATGGCTACACCTTC. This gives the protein CASSHGYGYTF.

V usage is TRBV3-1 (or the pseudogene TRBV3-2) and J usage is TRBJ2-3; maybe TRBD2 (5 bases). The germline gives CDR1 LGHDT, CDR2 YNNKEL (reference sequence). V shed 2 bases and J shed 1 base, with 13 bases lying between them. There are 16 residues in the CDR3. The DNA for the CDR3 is TGTGCCAGCAGCCAACTTTTTTCGCGGGGCACAGATACGCAGTATTTT. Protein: CASSQLFSRGTDTQYF.

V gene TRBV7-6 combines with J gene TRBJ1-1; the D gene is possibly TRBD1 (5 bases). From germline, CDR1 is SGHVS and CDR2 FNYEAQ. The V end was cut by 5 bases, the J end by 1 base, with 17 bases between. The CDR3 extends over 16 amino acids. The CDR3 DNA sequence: TGTGCCAGCAGCCCCCACCGCATAGGGGAGAACACTGAAGCTTTCTTT. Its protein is CASSPHRIGENTEAFF.

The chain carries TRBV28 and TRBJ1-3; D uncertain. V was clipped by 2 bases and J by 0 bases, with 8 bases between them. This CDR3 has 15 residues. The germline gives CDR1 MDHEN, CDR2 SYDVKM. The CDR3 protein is CASSLPPGSGNTIYF. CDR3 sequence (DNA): TGTGCCAGCAGTTTACCCCCCGGCTCTGGAAACACCATATATTTT.

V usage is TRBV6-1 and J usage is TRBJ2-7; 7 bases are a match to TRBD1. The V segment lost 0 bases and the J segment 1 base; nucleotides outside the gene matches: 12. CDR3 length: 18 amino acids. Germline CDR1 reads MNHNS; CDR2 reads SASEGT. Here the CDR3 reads CASSEAQYLRDRSYEQYF. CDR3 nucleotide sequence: TGTGCCAGCAGTGAAGCCCAATATCTCCGGGACAGATCCTACGAGCAGTACTTC.

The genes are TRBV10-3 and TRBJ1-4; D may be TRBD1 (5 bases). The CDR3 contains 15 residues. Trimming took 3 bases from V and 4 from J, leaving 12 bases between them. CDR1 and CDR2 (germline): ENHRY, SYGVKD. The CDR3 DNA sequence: TGTGCCATCAGTGACCCCGACAGAGTTAATGAAAAACTGTTTTTT. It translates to CAISDPDRVNEKLFF.

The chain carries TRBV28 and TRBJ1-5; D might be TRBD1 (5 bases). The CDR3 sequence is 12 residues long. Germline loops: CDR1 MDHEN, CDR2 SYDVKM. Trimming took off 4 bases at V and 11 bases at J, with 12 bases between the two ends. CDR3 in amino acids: CASSSGVGAQHF. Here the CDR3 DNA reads TGTGCCAGCAGTTCAGGTGTGGGGGCCCAGCATTTT.

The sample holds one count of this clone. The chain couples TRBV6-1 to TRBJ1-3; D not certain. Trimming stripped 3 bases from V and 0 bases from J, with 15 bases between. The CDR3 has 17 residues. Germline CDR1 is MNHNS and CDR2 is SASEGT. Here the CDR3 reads CASSDFLGYGSGNTIYF. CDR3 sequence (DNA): TGTGCCAGCAGTGATTTCCTGGGATACGGCTCTGGAAACACCATATATTTT.

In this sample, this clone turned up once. CDR3 amino acids: CASSEYMARNEQFF. In nucleotides, the CDR3 is TGTGCCAGCAGTGAATATATGGCCCGCAATGAGCAGTTCTTC. The chain joins TRBV6-1 to TRBJ2-1; D ambiguous. Trimming took off 2 bases at V and 6 bases at J, with 11 bases between the two ends. Germline V gene sequence: CDR1 MNHNS, CDR2 SASEGT. The CDR3 has 14 residues.

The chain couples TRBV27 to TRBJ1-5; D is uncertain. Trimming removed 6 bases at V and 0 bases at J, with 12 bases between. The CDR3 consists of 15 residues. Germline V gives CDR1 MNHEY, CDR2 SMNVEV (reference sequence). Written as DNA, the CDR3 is TGTGCCAGCAGCCCGGACTGGCATAGCAATCAGCCCCAGCATTTT. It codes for CASSPDWHSNQPQHF.

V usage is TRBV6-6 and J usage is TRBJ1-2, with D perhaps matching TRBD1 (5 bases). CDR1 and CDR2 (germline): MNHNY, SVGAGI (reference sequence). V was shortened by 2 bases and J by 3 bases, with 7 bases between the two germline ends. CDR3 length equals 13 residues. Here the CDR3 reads CASSYDSDYGYTF. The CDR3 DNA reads TGTGCCAGCAGTTACGACAGCGACTATGGCTACACCTTC.

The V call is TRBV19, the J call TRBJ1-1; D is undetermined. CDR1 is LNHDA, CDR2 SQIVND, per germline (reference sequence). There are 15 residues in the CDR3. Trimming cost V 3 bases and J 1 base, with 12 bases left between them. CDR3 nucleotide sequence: TGTGCCAGTAGTATTTCCGGTTACGGGAACACTGAAGCTTTCTTT. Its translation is CASSISGYGNTEAFF. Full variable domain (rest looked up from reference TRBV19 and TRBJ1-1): DGGITQSPKYLFRKEGQNVTLSCEQNLNHDAMYWYRQDPGQGLRLIYYSQIVNDFQKGDIAEGYSVSREKKESFPLTVTSAQKNPTAFYLCASSISGYGNTEAFFGQGTRLTVV.

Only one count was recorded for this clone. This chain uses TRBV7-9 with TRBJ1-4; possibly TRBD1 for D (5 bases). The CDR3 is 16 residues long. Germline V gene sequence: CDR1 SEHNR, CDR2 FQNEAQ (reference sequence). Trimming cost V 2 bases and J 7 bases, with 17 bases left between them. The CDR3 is CASSLLGTLAREKLFF. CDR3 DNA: TGTGCCAGCAGCTTACTAGGGACCCTCGCCCGTGAAAAACTGTTTTTT.

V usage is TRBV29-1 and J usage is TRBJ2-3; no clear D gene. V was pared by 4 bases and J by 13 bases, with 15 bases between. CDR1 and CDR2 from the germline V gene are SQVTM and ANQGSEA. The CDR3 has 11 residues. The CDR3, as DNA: TGCAGCGTTGCTAACGCCGGTATGGAGTATTTT. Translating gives CSVANAGMEYF.

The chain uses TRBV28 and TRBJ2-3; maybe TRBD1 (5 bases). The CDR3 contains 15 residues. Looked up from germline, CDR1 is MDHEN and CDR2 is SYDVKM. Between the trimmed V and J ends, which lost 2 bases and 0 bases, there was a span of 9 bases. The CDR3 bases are TGTGCCAGCAGTTTACAGGGTACAAGCACAGATACGCAGTATTTT. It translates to CASSLQGTSTDTQYF.

As DNA, the CDR3 is TGCGCCAGCTACGGCGGGACTAGCACAGATACGCAGTATTTT. Translation: CASYGGTSTDTQYF. The V call is TRBV5-1, the J call TRBJ2-3; D perhaps matches TRBD2 (6 bases). The V end was cut by 7 bases, the J end by 0 bases, with 12 bases between. Germline CDR1 reads SGHRS; CDR2 reads YFSETQ. This CDR3 has 14 amino acids.

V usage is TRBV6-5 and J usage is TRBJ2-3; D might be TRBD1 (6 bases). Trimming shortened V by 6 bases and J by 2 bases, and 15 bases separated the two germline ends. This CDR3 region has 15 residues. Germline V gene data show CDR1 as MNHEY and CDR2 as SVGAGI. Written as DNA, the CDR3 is TGTGCCAGCAGCCGAGCGGACAGAAACACAGATACGCAGTATTTT. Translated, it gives CASSRADRNTDTQYF.